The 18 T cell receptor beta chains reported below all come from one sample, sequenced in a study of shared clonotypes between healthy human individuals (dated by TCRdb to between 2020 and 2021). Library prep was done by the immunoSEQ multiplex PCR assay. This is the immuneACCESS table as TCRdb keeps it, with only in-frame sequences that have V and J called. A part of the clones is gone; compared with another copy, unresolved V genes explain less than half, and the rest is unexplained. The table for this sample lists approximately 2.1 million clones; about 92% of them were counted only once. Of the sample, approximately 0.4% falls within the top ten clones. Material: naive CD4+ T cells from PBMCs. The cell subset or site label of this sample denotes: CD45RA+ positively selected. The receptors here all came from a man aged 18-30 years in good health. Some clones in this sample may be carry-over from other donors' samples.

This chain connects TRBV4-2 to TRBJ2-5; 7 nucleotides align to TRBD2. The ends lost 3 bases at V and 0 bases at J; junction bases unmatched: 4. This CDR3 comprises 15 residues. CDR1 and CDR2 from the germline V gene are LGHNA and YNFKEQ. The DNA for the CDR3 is TGTGCCAGCAGCCACGCGCGGGGGTACCAAGAGACCCAGTACTTC. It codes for CASSHARGYQETQYF.

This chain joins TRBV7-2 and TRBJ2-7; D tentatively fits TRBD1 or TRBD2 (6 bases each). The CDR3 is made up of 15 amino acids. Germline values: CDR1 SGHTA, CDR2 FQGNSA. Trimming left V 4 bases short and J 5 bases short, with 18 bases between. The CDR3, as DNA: TGTGCCAGCAGCTCGCAAGGGGGAGGTCCGGACGAGCAGTACTTC. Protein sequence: CASSSQGGGPDEQYF.

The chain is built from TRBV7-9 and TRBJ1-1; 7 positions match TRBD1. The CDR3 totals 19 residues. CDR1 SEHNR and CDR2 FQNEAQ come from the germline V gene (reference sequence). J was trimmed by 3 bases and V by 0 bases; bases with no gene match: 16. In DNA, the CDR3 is TGTGCCAGCAGCTTAGCCACAATTTATAAAGGGGGCCCAGACACTGAAGCTTTCTTT. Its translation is CASSLATIYKGGPDTEAFF.

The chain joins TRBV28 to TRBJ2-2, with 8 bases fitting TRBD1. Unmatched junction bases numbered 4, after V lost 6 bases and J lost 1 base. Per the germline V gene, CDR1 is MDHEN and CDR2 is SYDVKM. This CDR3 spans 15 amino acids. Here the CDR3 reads CASRTGQGNTGELFF. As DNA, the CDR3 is TGTGCCAGCAGGACAGGACAGGGGAACACCGGGGAGCTGTTTTTT.

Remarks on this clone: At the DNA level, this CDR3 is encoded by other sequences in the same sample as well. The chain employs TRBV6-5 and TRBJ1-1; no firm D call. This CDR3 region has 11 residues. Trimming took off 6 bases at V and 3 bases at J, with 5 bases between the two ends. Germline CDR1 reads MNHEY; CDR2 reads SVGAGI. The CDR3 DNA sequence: TGTGCCAGCAGGACTTACACTGAAGCTTTCTTT. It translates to CASRTYTEAFF.

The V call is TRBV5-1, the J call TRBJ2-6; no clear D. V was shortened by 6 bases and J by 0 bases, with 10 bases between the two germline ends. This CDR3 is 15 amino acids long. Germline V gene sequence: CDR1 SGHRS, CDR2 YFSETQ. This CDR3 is CASTTASSGANVLTF. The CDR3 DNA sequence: TGCGCCAGCACAACGGCGAGCTCTGGGGCCAACGTCCTGACTTTC.

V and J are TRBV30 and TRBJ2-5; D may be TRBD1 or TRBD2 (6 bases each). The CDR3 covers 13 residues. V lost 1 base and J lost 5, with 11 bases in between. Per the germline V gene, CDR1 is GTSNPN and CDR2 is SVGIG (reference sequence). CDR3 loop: CAWSGGALETQYF. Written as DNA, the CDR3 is TGTGCCTGGAGTGGGGGGGCGTTGGAGACCCAGTACTTC.

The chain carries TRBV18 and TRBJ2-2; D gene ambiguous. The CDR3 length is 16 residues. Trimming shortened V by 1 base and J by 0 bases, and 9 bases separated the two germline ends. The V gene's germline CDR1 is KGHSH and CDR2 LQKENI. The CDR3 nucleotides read TGTGCCAGCTCACCACGTCCCCCAGCGAACACCGGGGAGCTGTTTTTT. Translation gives CASSPRPPANTGELFF.

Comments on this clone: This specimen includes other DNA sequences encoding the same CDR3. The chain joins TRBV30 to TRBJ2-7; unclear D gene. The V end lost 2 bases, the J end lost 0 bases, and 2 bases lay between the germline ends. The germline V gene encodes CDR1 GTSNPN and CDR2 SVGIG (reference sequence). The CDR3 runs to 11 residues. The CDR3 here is CAWSLSYEQYF. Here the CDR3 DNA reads TGTGCCTGGAGTCTCTCCTACGAGCAGTACTTC.

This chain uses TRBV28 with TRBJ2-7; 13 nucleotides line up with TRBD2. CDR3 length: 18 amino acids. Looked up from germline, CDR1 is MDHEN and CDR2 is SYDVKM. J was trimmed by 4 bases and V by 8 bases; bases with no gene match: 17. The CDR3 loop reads CASRVPVGTSGMGYEQYF. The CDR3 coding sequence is TGTGCCAGCCGAGTCCCGGTAGGGACTAGCGGGATGGGTTACGAGCAGTACTTC.

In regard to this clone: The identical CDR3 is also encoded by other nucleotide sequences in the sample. In nucleotides, the CDR3 is TGTGCCAGCAGCTCAGGGGGAGAAAAACTGTTTTTT. Its translation: CASSSGGEKLFF. This chain links TRBV11-2 with TRBJ1-4; 7 positions agree with TRBD1. This CDR3 spans 12 amino acids. Germline lookup yields CDR1 SGHAT and CDR2 FQNNGV. V lost 4 bases to trimming and J lost 8 bases; unmatched junction nucleotides: 1.

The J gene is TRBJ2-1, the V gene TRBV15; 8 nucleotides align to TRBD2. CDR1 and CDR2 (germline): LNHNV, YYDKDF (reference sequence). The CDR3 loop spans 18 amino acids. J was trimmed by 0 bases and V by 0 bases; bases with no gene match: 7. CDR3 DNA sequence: TGTGCCACCAGCAGAGATCTGCGGGAGGCCCCCTCCTACAATGAGCAGTTCTTC. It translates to CATSRDLREAPSYNEQFF. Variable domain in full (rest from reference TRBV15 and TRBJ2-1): DAMVIQNPRYQVTQFGKPVTLSCSQTLNHNVMYWYQQKSSQAPKLLFHYYDKDFNNEADTPDNFQSRRPNTSFCFLDIRSPGLGDTAMYLCATSRDLREAPSYNEQFFGPGTRLTVL.

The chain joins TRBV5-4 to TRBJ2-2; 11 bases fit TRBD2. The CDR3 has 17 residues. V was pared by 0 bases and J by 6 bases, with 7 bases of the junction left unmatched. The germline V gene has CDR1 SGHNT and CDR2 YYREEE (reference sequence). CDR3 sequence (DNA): TGTGCCAGCAGCTTGGTAGTAGCGGGAGGGCCTTCCGGGGAGCTGTTTTTT. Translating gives CASSLVVAGGPSGELFF.

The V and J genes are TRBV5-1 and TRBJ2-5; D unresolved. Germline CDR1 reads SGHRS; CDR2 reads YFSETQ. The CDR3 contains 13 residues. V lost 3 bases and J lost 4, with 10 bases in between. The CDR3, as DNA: TGCGCCAGCAGCTACCCGATCTCAGAGACCCAGTACTTC. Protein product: CASSYPISETQYF.

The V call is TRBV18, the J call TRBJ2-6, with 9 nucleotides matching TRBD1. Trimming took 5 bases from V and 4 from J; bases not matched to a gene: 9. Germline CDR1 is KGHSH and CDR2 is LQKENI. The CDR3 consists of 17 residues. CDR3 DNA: TGTGCCAGCTCAGCGGGACAGGGCCCCTCCGGGGCCAACGTCCTGACTTTC. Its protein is CASSAGQGPSGANVLTF. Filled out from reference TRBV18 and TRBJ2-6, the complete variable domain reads NAGVMQNPRHLVRRRGQEARLRCSPMKGHSHVYWYRQLPEEGLKFMVYLQKENIIDESGMPKERFSAEFPKEGPSILRIQQVVRGDSAAYFCASSAGQGPSGANVLTFGAGSRLTVL.

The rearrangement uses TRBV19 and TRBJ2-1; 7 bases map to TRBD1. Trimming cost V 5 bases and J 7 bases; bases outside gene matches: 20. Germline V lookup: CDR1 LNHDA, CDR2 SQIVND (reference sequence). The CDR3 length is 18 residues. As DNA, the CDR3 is TGTGCCAGTAGTCCCAAACCTCACAGGGGCCAGAGTGGGAATGAGCAGTTCTTC. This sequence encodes CASSPKPHRGQSGNEQFF. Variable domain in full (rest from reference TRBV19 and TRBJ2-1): DGGITQSPKYLFRKEGQNVTLSCEQNLNHDAMYWYRQDPGQGLRLIYYSQIVNDFQKGDIAEGYSVSREKKESFPLTVTSAQKNPTAFYLCASSPKPHRGQSGNEQFFGPGTRLTVL.

The CDR3 coding sequence is TGTGCCAGCAGTGAACGTGGTCAAGGGGATGAGCAGTTCTTC. Its protein is CASSERGQGDEQFF. The chain combines TRBV6-1 with TRBJ2-1; TRBD1 might be the D (5 bases). Germline CDR1 and CDR2: MNHNS and SASEGT. The CDR3 length is 14 residues. The V and J ends lost 2 bases and 8 bases respectively, with 13 bases between them.

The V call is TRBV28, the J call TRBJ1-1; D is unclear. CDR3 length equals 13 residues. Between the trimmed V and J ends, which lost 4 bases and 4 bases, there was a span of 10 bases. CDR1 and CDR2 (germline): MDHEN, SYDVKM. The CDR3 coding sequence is TGTGCCAGCAGTTATGGGGTCCCCACTGAAGCTTTCTTT. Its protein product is CASSYGVPTEAFF.